This TCR beta chain was documented in a study of regulatory T cells in long-lasting Graves disease. This clonotype was counted ten times or more. This CDR3 spans 15 amino acids. CDR1 and CDR2 (germline): SGDLS, YYNGEE. J lost 7 bases, V lost 2 bases, and 8 bases had no gene match. With iRepertoire HTBI primers and Arm-PCR of CDR3 regions, TCR beta libraries were built. A single record per CDR3 protein comes from TCRdb applying MiXCR to the multiplex PCR reads. The repertoire consists of some 200,000 distinct CDR3 sequences, with roughly 19% occurring once and the leading ten covering 10% to 15%. As for time point: newly diagnosed GD, antithyroid drugs for less than 3 months. RNA isolated from PBMCs was used to make the TCR library. The same sample was also used in a study of T cells in Graves' hyperthyroidism and ophthalmopathy. That work adds: HTBI primers were used for first-round RT-PCR of the TCR CDR3. It was a median around 6 months before onset that the model predicted ophthalmopathy.

Material: peripheral blood mononuclear cells (PBMCs), obtained at new diagnosis, from a patient treated with antithyroid drugs. The chain recombines TRBV9 with TRBJ2-2, with 7 bases aligning to TRBD2. This TCR derives from a woman under 40 with Graves disease. In nucleotides, the CDR3 is TGTGCCAGCAGCGTCACAGTTTCTAGCGGCGGGGAGCTGTTTTTT. The encoded protein is CASSVTVSSGGELFF. Looking up the rest from reference TRBV9 and TRBJ2-2 gives the full variable domain: DSGVTQTPKHLITATGQRVTLRCSPRSGDLSVYWYQQSLDQGLQFLIQYYNGEERAKGNILERFSAQQFPDLHSELNLSSLELGDSALYFCASSVTVSSGGELFFGEGSRLTVL.